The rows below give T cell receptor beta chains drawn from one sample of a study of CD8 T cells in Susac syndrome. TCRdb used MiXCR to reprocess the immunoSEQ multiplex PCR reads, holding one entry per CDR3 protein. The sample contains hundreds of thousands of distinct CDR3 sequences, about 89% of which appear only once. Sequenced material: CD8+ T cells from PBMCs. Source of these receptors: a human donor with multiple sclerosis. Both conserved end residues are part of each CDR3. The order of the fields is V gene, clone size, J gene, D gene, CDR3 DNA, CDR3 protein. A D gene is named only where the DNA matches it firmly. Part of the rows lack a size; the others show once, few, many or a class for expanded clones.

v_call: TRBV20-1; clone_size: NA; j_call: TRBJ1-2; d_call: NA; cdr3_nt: TGCAGTGCTAGAGAGCGGAGGATAAACTATGGCTACACCTTC; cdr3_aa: CSARERRINYGYTF
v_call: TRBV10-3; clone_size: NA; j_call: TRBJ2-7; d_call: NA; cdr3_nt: TGTGCCATCAGTGAGTCGACTCTCGAGCAGTACTTC; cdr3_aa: CAISESTLEQYF
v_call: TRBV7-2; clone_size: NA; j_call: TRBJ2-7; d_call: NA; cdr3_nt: TGTGCCAGCAGCCTACCTACGCAGGCTGCTCTGTACTTC; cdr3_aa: CASSLPTQAALYF
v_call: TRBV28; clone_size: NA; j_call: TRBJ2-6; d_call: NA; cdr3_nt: TGTGCCAGCAGTTTATCCCCCCGAGGGGCCGGGGCCAACGTCCTGACTTTC; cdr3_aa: CASSLSPRGAGANVLTF
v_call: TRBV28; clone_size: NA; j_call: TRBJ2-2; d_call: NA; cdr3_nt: TGTGCCAGCAGTTCCCCCCCGAACTTGGTAGCGTGGGCCGGGGAGCTGTTTTTT; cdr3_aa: CASSSPPNLVAWAGELFF
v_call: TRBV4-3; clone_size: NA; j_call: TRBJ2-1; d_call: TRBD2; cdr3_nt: TGCGCCAGCAGCCAAGATCAAGCGATAGCGGGAGTCAATGAGCAGTTCTTC; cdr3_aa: CASSQDQAIAGVNEQFF
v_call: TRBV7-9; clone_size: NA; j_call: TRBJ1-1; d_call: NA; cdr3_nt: TGTGCCAGCAGCGCAAAGAACACTGAAGCTTTCTTT; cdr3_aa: CASSAKNTEAFF
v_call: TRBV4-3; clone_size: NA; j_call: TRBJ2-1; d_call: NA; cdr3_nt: TGCGCCAGCAGCCAAGATGAGTACGCGGGGACGGCCTACAATGAGCAGTTCTTC; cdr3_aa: CASSQDEYAGTAYNEQFF
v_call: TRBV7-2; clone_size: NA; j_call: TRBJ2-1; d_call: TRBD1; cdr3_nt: TGTGCCAGCAGCTTAGGATTGGGGACAGGGTACGAGCAGTTCTTC; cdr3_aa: CASSLGLGTGYEQFF
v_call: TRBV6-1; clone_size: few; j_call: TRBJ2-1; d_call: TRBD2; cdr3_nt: TGTGCCAGCAGTGAAGAGCCGGGGGGGGGATACAATGAGCAGTTCTTC; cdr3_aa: CASSEEPGGGYNEQFF
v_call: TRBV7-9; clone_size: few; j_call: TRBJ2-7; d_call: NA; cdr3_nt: TGTGCCAGCAGCTTACGACGGGACGAGCAGTACTTC; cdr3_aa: CASSLRRDEQYF
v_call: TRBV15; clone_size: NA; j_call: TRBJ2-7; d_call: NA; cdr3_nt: TGTGCCACCAGCTTAGGGAGGTTGAGCTACGAGCAGTACTTC; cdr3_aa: CATSLGRLSYEQYF
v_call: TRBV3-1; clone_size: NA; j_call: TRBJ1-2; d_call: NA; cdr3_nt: TGTGCCAGCAGCCAAGTGACGGCCTATGGCTACACCTTC; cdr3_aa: CASSQVTAYGYTF
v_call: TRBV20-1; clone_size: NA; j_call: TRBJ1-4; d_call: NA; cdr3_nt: TGCAGTGCTAGAAACAGGGATGAAAAACTGTTTTTT; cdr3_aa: CSARNRDEKLFF
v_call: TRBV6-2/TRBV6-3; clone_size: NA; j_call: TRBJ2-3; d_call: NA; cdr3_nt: TGTGCCAGCAGTTACTGGAGTCTTGATACGCAGTATTTT; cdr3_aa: CASSYWSLDTQYF
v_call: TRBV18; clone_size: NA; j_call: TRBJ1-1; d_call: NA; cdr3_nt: TGTGCCAGCTCTCCAATTACAGCTGTGAACACTGAAGCTTTCTTT; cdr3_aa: CASSPITAVNTEAFF
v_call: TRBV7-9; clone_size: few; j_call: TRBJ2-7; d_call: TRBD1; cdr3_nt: TGTGCCAGCAGCCCCGTAACCGGGACAGATTCCTACGAGCAGTACTTC; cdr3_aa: CASSPVTGTDSYEQYF
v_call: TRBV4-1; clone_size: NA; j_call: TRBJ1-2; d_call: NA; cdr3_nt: TGCGCCAGCAGCCAAGCTGGGACACCCACTAACTATGGCTACACCTTC; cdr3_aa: CASSQAGTPTNYGYTF
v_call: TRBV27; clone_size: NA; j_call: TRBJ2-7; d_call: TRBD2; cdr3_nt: TGTGCCAGCAGTTTCTTAGCGGGGGGCTCCGAGCAGTACTTC; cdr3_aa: CASSFLAGGSEQYF
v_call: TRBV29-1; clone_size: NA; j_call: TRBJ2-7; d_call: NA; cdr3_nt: TGCATGGCCCGGGCCTACGAGCAGTACTTC; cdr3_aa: CMARAYEQYF
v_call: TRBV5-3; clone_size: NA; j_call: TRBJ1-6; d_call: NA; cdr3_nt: TGTGCCAGAAGCTTGGTAAACACAGGGAGGGGTTCACCCCTCCACTTT; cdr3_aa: CARSLVNTGRGSPLHF
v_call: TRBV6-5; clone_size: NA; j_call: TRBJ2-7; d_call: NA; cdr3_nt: TGTGCCAGCAGTTACTCGAGTGGGTCGTGGTACGAGCAGTACTTC; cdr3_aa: CASSYSSGSWYEQYF
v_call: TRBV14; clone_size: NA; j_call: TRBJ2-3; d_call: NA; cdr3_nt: TGTGCCAGCAGCCATAGAATGGGGTTGGGGACAGATACGCAGTATTTT; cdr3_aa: CASSHRMGLGTDTQYF
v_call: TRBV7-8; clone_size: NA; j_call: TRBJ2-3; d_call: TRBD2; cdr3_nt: TGTGCCAGCAGGGCTGCGGCGGGGGGGCTTTTAATCGGCACAGATACGCAGTATTTT; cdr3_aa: CASRAAAGGLLIGTDTQYF
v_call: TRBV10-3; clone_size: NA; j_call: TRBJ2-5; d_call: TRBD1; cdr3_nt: TGTGCCATCAGTGATAAGGGGGACAGTCAAGAGACCCAGTACTTC; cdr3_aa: CAISDKGDSQETQYF
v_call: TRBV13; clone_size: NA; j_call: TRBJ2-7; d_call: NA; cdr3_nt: TGTGCCAGCAGCCCACCGGGTAGCTTTCCCTCCTACGAGCAGTACTTC; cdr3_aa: CASSPPGSFPSYEQYF
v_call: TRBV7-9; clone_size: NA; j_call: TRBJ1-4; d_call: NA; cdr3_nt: TGTGCCAGCAGCTCTCGACAGGCGGAGGAAGAAAAACTGTTTTTT; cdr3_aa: CASSSRQAEEEKLFF
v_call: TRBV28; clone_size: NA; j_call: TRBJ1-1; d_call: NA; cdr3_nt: TGTGCCAGCAGTTTGGACCTTAGGGGGGATCGCACTGAAGCTTTCTTT; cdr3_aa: CASSLDLRGDRTEAFF
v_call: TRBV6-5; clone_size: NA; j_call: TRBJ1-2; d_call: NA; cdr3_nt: TGTGCCAGCAGTTTCGTCGGGGGGCTACCATACTTC; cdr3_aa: CASSFVGGLPYF
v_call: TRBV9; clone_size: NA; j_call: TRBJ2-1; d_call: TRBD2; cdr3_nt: TGTGCCAGCAGCGGAATTAGCGGGGGGGCCTCCTACAATGAGCAGTTCTTC; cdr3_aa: CASSGISGGASYNEQFF
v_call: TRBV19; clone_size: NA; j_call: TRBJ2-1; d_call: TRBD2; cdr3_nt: TGTGCCAGTAATAGCGGGGGCCCGCAGGGCAATGAGCAGTTCTTC; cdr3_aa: CASNSGGPQGNEQFF
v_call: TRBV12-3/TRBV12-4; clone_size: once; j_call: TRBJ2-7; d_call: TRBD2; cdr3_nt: TGTGCCAGCAGTAAACTAGCGGGAGCCTACGAGCAGTACTTC; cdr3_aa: CASSKLAGAYEQYF
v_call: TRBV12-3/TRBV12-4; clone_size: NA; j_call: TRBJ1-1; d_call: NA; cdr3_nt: TGTGCCAGCAGTTTGGGGACTATTAACACTGAAGCTTTCTTT; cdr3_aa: CASSLGTINTEAFF
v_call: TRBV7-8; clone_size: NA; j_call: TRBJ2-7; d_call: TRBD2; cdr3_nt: TGTGCCAGCAGCTACCCCACGGGGGGTGCCTACGAGCAGTACTTC; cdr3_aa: CASSYPTGGAYEQYF
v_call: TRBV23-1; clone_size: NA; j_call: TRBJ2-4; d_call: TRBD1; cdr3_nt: TGCGCCAGCAGTCAATCCCCGGGACAGGGCGAAAACATTCAGTACTTC; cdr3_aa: CASSQSPGQGENIQYF
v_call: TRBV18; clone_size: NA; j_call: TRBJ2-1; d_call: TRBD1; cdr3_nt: TGTGCCAGCTCACCACCGGACAGGGGGCCCTACAATGAGCAGTTCTTC; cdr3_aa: CASSPPDRGPYNEQFF
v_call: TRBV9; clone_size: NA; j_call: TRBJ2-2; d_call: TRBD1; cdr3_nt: TGTGCCAGCAGCGGTGCCGGGACAGGCAACACCGGGGAGCTGTTTTTT; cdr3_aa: CASSGAGTGNTGELFF
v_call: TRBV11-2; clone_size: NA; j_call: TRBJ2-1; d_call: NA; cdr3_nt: TGTGCCAGCAGCTTACTTTCCGACGGACGGGAGCAGTTCTTC; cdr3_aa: CASSLLSDGREQFF
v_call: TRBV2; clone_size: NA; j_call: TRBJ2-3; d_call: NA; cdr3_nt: TGTGCCAGCAGGTATAGCACAGATACGCAGTATTTT; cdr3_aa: CASRYSTDTQYF
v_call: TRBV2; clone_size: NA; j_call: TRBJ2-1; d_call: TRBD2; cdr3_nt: TGTGCCAGCAGGAAGACTAGCGGGAGTGGTAATGAGCAGTTCTTC; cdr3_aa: CASRKTSGSGNEQFF
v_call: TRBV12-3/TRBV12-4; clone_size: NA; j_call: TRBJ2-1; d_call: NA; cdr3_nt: TGTGCCAGCAGTTCCAAGAGCTCCTACAATGAGCGGTTCTTC; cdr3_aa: CASSSKSSYNERFF
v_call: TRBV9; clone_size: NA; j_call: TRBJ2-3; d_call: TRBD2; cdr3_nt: TGTGCCAGCAGCGTAGCTCTGGCTAGCGGGCCTAGCACAGATACGCAGTATTTT; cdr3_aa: CASSVALASGPSTDTQYF
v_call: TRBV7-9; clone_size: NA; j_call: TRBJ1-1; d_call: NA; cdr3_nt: TGTGCCAGCAGCTTAGCGTCGGGGGCGAGAACTGAAGCTTTCTTT; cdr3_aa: CASSLASGARTEAFF
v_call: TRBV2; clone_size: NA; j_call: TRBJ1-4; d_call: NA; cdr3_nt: TGTGCCAGCAATCCGGCCCAGGGAGAGGAAAAACTGTTTTTT; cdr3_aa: CASNPAQGEEKLFF
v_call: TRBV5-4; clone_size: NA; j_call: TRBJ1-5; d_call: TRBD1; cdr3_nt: TGTGCCAGCAGCTTTGGGACAGGGCCTTATCAGCCCCAGCATTTT; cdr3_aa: CASSFGTGPYQPQHF
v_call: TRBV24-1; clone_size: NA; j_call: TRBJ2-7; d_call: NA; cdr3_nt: TGTGCCACCAGTACAGGGCCCTACGAGCAGTACTTC; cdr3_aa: CATSTGPYEQYF